The rows below give T cell receptor beta chains drawn from one sample of a study of blood T cells in healthy people across ages. In TCRdb, the 5' RACE reads were re-called with MiXCR into one record per CDR3 protein. The data hold about 2 million distinct CDR3 sequences, with roughly 52% observed a single time. Specimen: blood. Receptor source: a woman in her 40s in good health. CDR3s leave out the opening cysteine and the closing phenylalanine or tryptophan. Fields, in order: CDR3 length, V gene, J gene, CDR3 protein.

13	TRBV2	TRBJ2-4	ASSEQGFAKNIQY
10	TRBV7-2	TRBJ1-4	ASSSSDEKLF
16	TRBV4-2	TRBJ2-1	ASSQDPIRLAGMNEQF
11	TRBV7-9	TRBJ2-3	ASNHRGTDTQY
11	TRBV20-1	TRBJ2-5	SLPTSGEKTQY
12	TRBV11-1	TRBJ2-7	ASSLAATNYEQY
12	TRBV7-2	TRBJ1-1	ASSLVILNTEAF
14	TRBV7-2	TRBJ1-2	ASSLAVQGESYGYT
13	TRBV4-3	TRBJ1-1	ASSQGDRDELVAF
17	TRBV2	TRBJ2-1	ASSVSSGGEISSYNEQF
14	TRBV7-6	TRBJ1-6	ASSLQDSSYNSPLH
14	TRBV4-1	TRBJ1-2	ASSQDSEGRGYGYT
15	TRBV12-3/TRBV12-4	TRBJ2-3	ASSLVVGGAATDTQY
12	TRBV7-2	TRBJ1-1	ASSLASPNTEAF
12	TRBV20-1	TRBJ2-7	SARRRGQGSEQY
14	TRBV28	TRBJ1-5	ASQERQEGRRQPQH
14	TRBV20-1	TRBJ2-1	SAGTGRAGANNEQF
12	TRBV20-1	TRBJ1-2	SARDRRSKRGYT
11	TRBV28	TRBJ2-5	ARTTGGQETQY
14	TRBV6-2/TRBV6-3	TRBJ1-1	ASSYGTGGGGTEAF
14	TRBV10-1	TRBJ2-5	ASSDPRTGSQETQY
15	TRBV6-2/TRBV6-3	TRBJ2-7	ASSDLGQFGASYEQY
15	TRBV28	TRBJ2-4	ASSIGTGLLAKNIQY
13	TRBV10-3	TRBJ2-1	AISEEQTIYNEQF
15	TRBV9	TRBJ1-2	ASSVAPWTGNNYGYT
12	TRBV3-1	TRBJ2-1	ASSQLGQNNEQF
14	TRBV7-9	TRBJ2-6	ASSRVVGAGANVLT
13	TRBV12-3/TRBV12-4	TRBJ2-6	ASTPIETGANVLT
13	TRBV18	TRBJ2-7	ASSPTRERAYEQY
12	TRBV28	TRBJ1-1	ASSTSAMNTEAF
14	TRBV28	.	ASSFRGRGQKETQY
12	TRBV20-1	TRBJ1-3	SARDHRVGNTIY
11	TRBV29-1	TRBJ2-7	SVKTGSSYEQY
11	TRBV20-1	TRBJ1-2	SARRGFSYGYT